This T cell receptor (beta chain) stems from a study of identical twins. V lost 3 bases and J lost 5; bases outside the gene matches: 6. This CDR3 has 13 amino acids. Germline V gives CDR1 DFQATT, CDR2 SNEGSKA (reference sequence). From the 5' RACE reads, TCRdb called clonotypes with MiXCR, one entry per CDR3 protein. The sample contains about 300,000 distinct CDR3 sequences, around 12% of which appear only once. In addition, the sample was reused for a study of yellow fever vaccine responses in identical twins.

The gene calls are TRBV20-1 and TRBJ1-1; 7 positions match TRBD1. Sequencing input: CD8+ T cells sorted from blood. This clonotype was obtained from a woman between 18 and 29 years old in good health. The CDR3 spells CSASQAGGTEAFF. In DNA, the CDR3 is TGCAGTGCTAGCCAGGCAGGGGGTACTGAAGCTTTCTTT.